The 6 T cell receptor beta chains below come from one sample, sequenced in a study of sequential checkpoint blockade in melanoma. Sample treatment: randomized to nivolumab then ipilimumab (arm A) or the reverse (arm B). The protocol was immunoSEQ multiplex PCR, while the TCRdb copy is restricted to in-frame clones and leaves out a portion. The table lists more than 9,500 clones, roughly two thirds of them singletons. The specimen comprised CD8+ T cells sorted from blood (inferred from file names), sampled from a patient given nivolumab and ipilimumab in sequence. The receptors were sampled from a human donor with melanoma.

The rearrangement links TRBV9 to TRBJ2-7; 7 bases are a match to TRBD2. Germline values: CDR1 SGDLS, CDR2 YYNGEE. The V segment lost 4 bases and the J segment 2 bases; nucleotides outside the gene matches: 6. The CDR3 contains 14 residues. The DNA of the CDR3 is TGTGCCAGCAGCTACGGACTAGTTACCTACGAGCAGTACTTC. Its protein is CASSYGLVTYEQYF.

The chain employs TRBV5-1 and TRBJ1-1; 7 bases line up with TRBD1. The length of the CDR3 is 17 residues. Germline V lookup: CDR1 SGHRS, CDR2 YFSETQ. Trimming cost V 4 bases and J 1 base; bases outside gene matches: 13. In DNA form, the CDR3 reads TGCGCCAGCAGCGAAACCGGGACAGACGATTGGAACACTGAAGCTTTCTTT. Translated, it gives CASSETGTDDWNTEAFF. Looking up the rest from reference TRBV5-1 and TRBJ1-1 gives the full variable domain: KAGVTQTPRYLIKTRGQQVTLSCSPISGHRSVSWYQQTPGQGLQFLFEYFSETQRNKGNFPGRFSGRQFSNSRSEMNVSTLELGDSALYLCASSETGTDDWNTEAFFGQGTRLTVV.

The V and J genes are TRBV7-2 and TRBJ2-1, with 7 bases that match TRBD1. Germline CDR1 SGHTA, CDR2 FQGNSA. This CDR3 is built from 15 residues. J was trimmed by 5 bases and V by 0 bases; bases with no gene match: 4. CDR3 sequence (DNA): TGTGCCAGCAGCTTAGCAGACAGGGAAGACAATGAGCAGTTCTTC. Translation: CASSLADREDNEQFF.

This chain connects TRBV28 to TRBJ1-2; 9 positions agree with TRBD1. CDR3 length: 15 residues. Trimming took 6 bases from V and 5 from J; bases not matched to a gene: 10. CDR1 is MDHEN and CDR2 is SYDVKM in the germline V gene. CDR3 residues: CASSERTGVRYGYTF. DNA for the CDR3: TGTGCCAGCAGCGAGCGGACAGGGGTTCGATATGGCTACACCTTC.

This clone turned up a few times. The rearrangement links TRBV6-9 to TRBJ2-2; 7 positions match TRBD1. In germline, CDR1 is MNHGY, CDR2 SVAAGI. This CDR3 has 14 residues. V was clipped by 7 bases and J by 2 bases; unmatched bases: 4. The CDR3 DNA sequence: TGTGCCAGCAAAACAGGGGATAACACCGGGGAGCTGTTTTTT. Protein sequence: CASKTGDNTGELFF.

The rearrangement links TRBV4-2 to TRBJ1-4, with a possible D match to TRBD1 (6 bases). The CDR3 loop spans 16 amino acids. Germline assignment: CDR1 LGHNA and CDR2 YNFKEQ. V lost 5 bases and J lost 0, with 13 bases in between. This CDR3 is CASSLGHSATNEKLFF. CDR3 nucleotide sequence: TGTGCCAGCAGCTTGGGACACTCTGCAACTAATGAAAAACTGTTTTTT.